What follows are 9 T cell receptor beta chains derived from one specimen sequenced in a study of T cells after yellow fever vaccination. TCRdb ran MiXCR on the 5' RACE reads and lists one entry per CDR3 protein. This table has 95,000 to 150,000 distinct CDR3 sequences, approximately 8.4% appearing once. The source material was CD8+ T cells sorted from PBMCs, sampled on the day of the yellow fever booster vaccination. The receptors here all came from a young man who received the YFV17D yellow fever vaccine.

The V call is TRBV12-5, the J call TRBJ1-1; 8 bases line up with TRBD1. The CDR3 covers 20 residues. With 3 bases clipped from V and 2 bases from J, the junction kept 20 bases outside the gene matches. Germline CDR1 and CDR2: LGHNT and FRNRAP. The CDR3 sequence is CASGFLVDRVQGARNTEAFF. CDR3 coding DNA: TGTGCTAGTGGTTTTCTTGTGGACAGGGTTCAGGGGGCCCGTAACACTGAAGCTTTCTTT.

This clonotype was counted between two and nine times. The CDR3 bases are TGCGCCAGCAGCCAAGAGGGACGGTCTAACTATGGCTACACCTTC. Its translation: CASSQEGRSNYGYTF. The chain links TRBV4-1 to TRBJ1-2, with a possible D match to TRBD1 (5 bases). The germline gives CDR1 MGHRA, CDR2 YSYEKL. The CDR3 covers 15 residues. V dropped 0 bases and J dropped 0 bases, with 8 bases sitting between them.

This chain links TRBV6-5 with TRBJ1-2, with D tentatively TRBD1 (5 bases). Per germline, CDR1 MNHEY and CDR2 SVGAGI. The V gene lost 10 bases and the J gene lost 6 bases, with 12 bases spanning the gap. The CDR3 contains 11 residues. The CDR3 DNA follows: TGTGCCACTCAGGGTTTTGATGGCTACACCTTC. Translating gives CATQGFDGYTF.

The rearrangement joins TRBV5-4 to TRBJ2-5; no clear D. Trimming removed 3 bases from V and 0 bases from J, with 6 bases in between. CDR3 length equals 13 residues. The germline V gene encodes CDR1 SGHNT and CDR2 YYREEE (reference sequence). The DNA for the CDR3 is TGTGCCAGCAGCTCCAAGTACCAAGAGACCCAGTACTTC. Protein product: CASSSKYQETQYF.

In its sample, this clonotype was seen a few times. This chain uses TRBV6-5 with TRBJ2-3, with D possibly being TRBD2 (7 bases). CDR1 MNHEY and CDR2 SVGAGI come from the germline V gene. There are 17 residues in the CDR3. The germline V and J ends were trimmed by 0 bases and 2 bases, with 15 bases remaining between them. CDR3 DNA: TGTGCCAGCAGTTACTCCGGGGGGCCGACCAACACAGATACGCAGTATTTT. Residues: CASSYSGGPTNTDTQYF.

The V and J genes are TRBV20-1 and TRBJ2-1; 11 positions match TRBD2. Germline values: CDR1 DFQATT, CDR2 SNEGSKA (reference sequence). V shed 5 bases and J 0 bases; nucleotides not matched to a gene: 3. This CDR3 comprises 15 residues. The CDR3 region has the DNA TGCAGTGCTCTTAGCGGGGGGGACTCCTACAATGAGCAGTTCTTC. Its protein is CSALSGGDSYNEQFF.

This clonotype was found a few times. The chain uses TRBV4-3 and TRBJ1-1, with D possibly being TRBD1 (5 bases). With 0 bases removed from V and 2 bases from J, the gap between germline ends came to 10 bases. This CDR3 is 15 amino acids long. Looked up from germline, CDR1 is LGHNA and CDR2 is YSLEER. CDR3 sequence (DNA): TGCGCCAGCAGCCAAGACGAGGGGATTAACACTGAAGCTTTCTTT. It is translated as CASSQDEGINTEAFF.

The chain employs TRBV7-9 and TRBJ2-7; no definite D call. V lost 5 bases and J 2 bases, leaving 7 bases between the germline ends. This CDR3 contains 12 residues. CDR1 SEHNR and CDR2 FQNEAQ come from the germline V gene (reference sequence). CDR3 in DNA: TGTGCCAGCAGCATCAGCCCCTACGAGCAGTACGTC. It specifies CASSISPYEQYV.

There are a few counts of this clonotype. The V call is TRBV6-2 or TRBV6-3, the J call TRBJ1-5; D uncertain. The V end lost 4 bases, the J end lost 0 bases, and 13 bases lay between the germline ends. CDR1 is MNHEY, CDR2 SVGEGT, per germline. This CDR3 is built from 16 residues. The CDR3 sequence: CASSSGRMFSNQPQHF. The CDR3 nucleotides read TGTGCCAGCAGTTCAGGACGGATGTTTAGCAATCAGCCCCAGCATTTT.